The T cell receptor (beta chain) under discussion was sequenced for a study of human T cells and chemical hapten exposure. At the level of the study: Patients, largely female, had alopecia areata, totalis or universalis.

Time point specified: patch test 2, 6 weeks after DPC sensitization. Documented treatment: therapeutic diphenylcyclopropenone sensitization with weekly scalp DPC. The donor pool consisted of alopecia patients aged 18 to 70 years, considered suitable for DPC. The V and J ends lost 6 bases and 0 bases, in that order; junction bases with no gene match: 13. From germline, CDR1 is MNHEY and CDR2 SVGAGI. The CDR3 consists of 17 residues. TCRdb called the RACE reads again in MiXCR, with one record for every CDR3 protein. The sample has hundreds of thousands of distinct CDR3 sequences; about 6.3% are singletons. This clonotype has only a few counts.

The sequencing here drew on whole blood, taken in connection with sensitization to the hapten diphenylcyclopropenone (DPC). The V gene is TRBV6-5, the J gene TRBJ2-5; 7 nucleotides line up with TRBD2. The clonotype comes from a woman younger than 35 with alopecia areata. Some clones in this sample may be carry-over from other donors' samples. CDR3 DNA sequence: TGTGCCAGCAGGAAATACCCGTGGGCGGGGGACCAAGAGACCCAGTACTTC. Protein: CASRKYPWAGDQETQYF.